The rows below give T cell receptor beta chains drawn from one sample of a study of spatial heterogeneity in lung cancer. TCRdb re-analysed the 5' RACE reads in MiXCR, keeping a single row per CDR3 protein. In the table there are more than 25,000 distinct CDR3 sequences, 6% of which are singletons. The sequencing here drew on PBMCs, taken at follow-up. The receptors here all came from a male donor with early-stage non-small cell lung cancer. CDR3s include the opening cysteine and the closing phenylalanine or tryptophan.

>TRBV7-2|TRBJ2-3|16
CASSFRTSGSTDTQYF
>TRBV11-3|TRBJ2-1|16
CASSPSLAGSRNEQFF
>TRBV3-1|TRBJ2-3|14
CASSLEGSTDTQYF
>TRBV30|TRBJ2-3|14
CAWSFGGATDTQYF
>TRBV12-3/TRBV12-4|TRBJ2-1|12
CASQTGLNEQFF
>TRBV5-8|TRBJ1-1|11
CATPQNTEAFF
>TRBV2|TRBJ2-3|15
CASRGLVTSTDTQYF
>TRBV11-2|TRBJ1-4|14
CASSFQGVHEKLFF
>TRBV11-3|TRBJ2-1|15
CASSLGAGERNEQFF
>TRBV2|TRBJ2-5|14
CASTRDPRRETQYF
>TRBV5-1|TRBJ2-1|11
CASTNRVEQFF
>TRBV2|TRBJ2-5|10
CASRLETQYF
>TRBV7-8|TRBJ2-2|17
CASSLGTSGRATGELFF
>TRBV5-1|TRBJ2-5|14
CASSNPRGQETQYF
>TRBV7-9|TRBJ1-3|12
CASSLSGNTIYF
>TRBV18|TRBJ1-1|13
CASSQSTDTEAFF
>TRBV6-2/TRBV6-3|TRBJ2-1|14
CASSYPGKYNEQFF
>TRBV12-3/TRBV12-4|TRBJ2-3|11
CASRTTDTQYF
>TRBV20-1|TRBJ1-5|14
CSATTGTPNQPQHF
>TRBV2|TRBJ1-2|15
CASSEGESTFYGYTF
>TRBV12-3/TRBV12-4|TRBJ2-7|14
CASSPRLAGYEQYF
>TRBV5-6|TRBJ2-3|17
CASSLEQGLNWADTQYF
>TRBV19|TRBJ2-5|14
CASRTGGPGETQYF
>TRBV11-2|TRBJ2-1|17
CASSSPGLAGVNNEQFF
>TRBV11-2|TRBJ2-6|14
CASSLGSGANVLTF
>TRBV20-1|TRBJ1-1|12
CSAPGQGREAFF
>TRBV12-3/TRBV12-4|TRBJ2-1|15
CASSVTSGGAHEQFF
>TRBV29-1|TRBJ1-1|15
CSVEPQTGGNTEAFF
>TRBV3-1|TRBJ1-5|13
CASSQRSGQPQHF
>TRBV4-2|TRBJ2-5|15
CASSQRRYNQETQYF
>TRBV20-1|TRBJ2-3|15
CSARVISVGTDTQYF
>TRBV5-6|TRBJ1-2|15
CASSSTGGLPYGYTF
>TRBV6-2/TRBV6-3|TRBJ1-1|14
CASIRQGRNTEAFF
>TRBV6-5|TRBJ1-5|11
CASSYEGAQHF
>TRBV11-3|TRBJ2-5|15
CASSSQTEYQETQYF
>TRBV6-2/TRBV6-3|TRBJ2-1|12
CASRPRGDEQFF
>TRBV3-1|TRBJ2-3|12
CASSHDQDTQYF
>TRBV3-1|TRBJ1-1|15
CASSQGSGLNTEAFF
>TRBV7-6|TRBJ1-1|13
CASSRQGGTEAFF
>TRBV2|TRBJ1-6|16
CASSEFESSYNSPLHF
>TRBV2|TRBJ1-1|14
CASRRDRDNTEAFF
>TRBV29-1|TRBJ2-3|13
CSVERESADTQYF
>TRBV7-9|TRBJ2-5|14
CASSSLLGGETQYF
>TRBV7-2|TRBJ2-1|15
CASNNLSGGINEQFF
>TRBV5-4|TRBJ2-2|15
CASSSDLAATGELLF
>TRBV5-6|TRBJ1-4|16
CASSLMGQGANEKLFF
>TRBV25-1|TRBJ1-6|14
CASRLRGHNSPLHF
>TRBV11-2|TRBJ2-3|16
CASSLGLAGGVGTQYF
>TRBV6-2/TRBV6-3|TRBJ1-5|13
CASMQVSNQPQHF
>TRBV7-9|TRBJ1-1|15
CASSFLKGINTEAFF